These 32 T cell receptor beta chains were all obtained from the same sample, sequenced in a study of human T cells and chemical hapten exposure. MiXCR, run by TCRdb on the RACE reads, gives a single entry per CDR3 protein. The repertoire holds 30,000 to 35,000 distinct CDR3 sequences, with around 7.4% as singletons. Time point given: healthy volunteer bleed at 2 weeks. RNA extraction used unfractionated whole blood as the source of total RNA. Material for sequencing was whole blood. The receptors were sampled from a human donor in good health. Some clones in this sample may be carry-over from other donors' samples.

This clonotype occurred many times. This rearrangement joins TRBV7-8 to TRBJ2-1; D ambiguous. Germline V gene sequence: CDR1 SGHVS, CDR2 FQNEAQ. The CDR3 length is 13 residues. Trimming pared 5 bases from V and 5 bases from J, leaving 10 bases between. CDR3 amino acids: CASSKRLNNEQFF. For the CDR3, the DNA is TGTGCCAGCAGCAAGAGACTGAACAATGAGCAGTTCTTC.

This clonotype was seen more than once but under ten times. The rearrangement uses TRBV28 and TRBJ2-7; the D call may be TRBD1 or TRBD2 (5 bases each). The germline gives CDR1 MDHEN, CDR2 SYDVKM. V lost 6 bases to trimming and J lost 2 bases, with 23 bases between them. CDR3 length: 17 amino acids. The CDR3 here is CASRPRDGTQPPYEQYF. The CDR3 DNA is TGTGCCAGCAGACCCAGGGACGGGACGCAGCCACCCTACGAGCAGTACTTC.

The table lists this clonotype with a few counts. V and J are TRBV20-1 and TRBJ2-6; D gene ambiguous. CDR1 and CDR2 from the germline V gene are DFQATT and SNEGSKA (reference sequence). V was trimmed by 3 bases and J by 0 bases, leaving 3 bases between them. CDR3 length: 13 amino acids. The DNA for the CDR3 is TGCAGTGCTAGGGCCTCTGGGGCCAACGTCCTGACTTTC. This gives the protein CSARASGANVLTF.

This clonotype was observed at least ten times. This rearrangement joins TRBV27 to TRBJ2-3; D is possibly TRBD1 (6 bases). This CDR3 has 15 amino acids. Looked up from germline, CDR1 is MNHEY and CDR2 is SMNVEV (reference sequence). V dropped 5 bases and J dropped 4 bases, with 16 bases sitting between them. The CDR3 here is CASSPWTALPDTQYF. The CDR3 nucleotides are TGTGCCAGCAGTCCCTGGACAGCACTGCCAGATACGCAGTATTTT.

The rearrangement joins TRBV7-2 to TRBJ2-1, with 7 nucleotides matching TRBD2. Germline-derived CDR1 and CDR2 are SGHTA and FQGNSA. The CDR3 spans 14 residues. Germline trimming cut 6 bases from V and 0 bases from J; bases unmatched to any gene: 2. The CDR3 here is CASRGGSSYNEQFF. The DNA of the CDR3 is TGTGCCAGCAGGGGCGGGAGCTCCTACAATGAGCAGTTCTTC.

The rearrangement uses TRBV20-1 and TRBJ1-1; D call uncertain. The CDR3 is 15 amino acids. Germline CDR1 is DFQATT and CDR2 is SNEGSKA (reference sequence). V was pared by 0 bases and J by 1 base, with 12 bases between. CDR3 DNA: TGCAGTGCTAGAGATCGGGTGAAAAGGAACACTGAAGCTTTCTTT. It yields the protein CSARDRVKRNTEAFF.

This clonotype was seen repeatedly, ten times or more. This chain uses TRBV4-3 with TRBJ2-3, with no clear D. CDR3 length: 14 amino acids. With 0 bases removed from V and 7 bases from J, the gap between germline ends came to 11 bases. Germline CDR1 LGHNA, CDR2 YSLEER. CDR3 nucleotides: TGCGCCAGCAGCCAAGATAGGGCTAGTAATACGCAGTATTTT. It translates to CASSQDRASNTQYF.

This clonotype has a count of ten or more. This chain joins TRBV18 and TRBJ1-5; no definite D call. The ends were cut back, 5 bases at V and 0 bases at J, with 8 bases in the middle. CDR3 length: 14 residues. Germline CDR1 reads KGHSH; CDR2 reads LQKENI. CDR3 sequence reads: CASSNRLSNQPQHF. The CDR3 DNA reads TGTGCCAGCTCAAACCGGCTTAGCAATCAGCCCCAGCATTTT.

The table lists this clonotype with a few counts. The chain recombines TRBV29-1 with TRBJ2-1, with 8 bases matching TRBD2. The CDR3 runs to 16 residues. The V and J ends lost 2 bases and 4 bases, in that order; junction bases with no gene match: 10. Germline V gene lookup returns CDR1 SQVTM and CDR2 ANQGSEA. In DNA, the CDR3 is TGCAGCGTTGAAAGCGGGGGAGGCTGTCGATACAATGAGCAGTTCTTC. Its translation: CSVESGGGCRYNEQFF.

Many counts were recorded for this clonotype. This sequence joins TRBV7-6 and TRBJ1-2, with 7 bases aligning to TRBD1. Germline assignment: CDR1 SGHVS and CDR2 FNYEAQ. V was pared by 5 bases and J by 7 bases, with 7 bases of the junction left unmatched. The CDR3 has 13 amino acids. CDR3 region: CASSLDRDGGYTF. The CDR3 region has the DNA TGTGCCAGCAGCCTTGACAGGGACGGTGGCTACACCTTC.

This clonotype was counted only a few times. The chain carries TRBV7-2 and TRBJ1-5; the D gene is possibly TRBD1 (5 bases). Trimming took off 2 bases at V and 6 bases at J, with 11 bases between the two ends. The length of the CDR3 is 14 residues. The V gene's germline CDR1 is SGHTA and CDR2 FQGNSA. CDR3 amino acids: CASSLTRDAQPQHF. The CDR3 region has the DNA TGTGCCAGCAGCTTAACCAGGGACGCTCAGCCCCAGCATTTT.

This clonotype has more than one count but fewer than ten. V and J are TRBV15 and TRBJ2-1, with 10 bases aligning to TRBD2. The CDR3 consists of 16 residues. With 2 bases clipped from V and 7 bases from J, the junction kept 8 bases outside the gene matches. CDR1 LNHNV and CDR2 YYDKDF come from the germline V gene (reference sequence). This CDR3 is CATSRQLAGLNNEQFF. CDR3 sequence (DNA): TGTGCCACCAGCAGACAACTAGCGGGACTGAATAATGAGCAGTTCTTC.

This clonotype was seen more than once but under ten times. The chain uses TRBV28 and TRBJ2-3, with a possible D match to TRBD2 (6 bases). The V gene lost 1 base and the J gene lost 5 bases, with 16 bases spanning the gap. The CDR3 totals 16 residues. CDR1 MDHEN and CDR2 SYDVKM come from the germline V gene. In DNA form, the CDR3 reads TGTGCCAGCAGTTTATATGCCAGACTAGGTGTAGATACGCAGTATTTT. This translates into CASSLYARLGVDTQYF.

This clonotype was recorded a few times. This chain uses TRBV19 with TRBJ1-3; 7 bases agree with TRBD1. Trimming at V came to 7 bases and at J to 4 bases, leaving 7 bases not matched to a gene. The CDR3 has 14 residues. Germline lookup yields CDR1 LNHDA and CDR2 SQIVND (reference sequence). CDR3 sequence reads: CASKQGYSGNTIYF. The CDR3 DNA follows: TGTGCCAGTAAACAGGGGTATTCAGGAAACACCATATATTTT.

The sample holds a few counts of this clonotype. The chain recombines TRBV7-2 with TRBJ1-1; possible D gene TRBD1, 5 bases. V lost 5 bases and J 7 bases, leaving 17 bases between the germline ends. This CDR3 spans 14 amino acids. The germline CDR1 and CDR2 sequences are SGHTA and FQGNSA. This CDR3 reads CASSREGRKGEAFF. The DNA of the CDR3 is TGTGCCAGCAGCCGCGAGGGGAGGAAAGGTGAAGCTTTCTTT.

This clonotype has ten or more counts. The chain has TRBV4-1 and TRBJ1-1; D may be TRBD1 (5 bases). This CDR3 is built from 14 residues. Germline CDR1 is MGHRA and CDR2 is YSYEKL. The V gene lost 4 bases and the J gene lost 7 bases, with 16 bases spanning the gap. CDR3 DNA: TGCGCCAGCAGCCGAGCATTAGGGGAAATTGAAGCTTTCTTT. It translates to CASSRALGEIEAFF.

The J gene is TRBJ2-1, the V gene TRBV20-1; 11 bases align to TRBD2. This CDR3 spans 15 amino acids. Unmatched junction bases numbered 5, after V lost 3 bases and J lost 4 bases. Germline-derived CDR1 and CDR2 are DFQATT and SNEGSKA (reference sequence). Here the CDR3 reads CSARLGLAAYNEQFF. For the CDR3, the DNA is TGCAGTGCTAGGTTGGGACTAGCGGCTTACAATGAGCAGTTCTTC.

This clonotype was seen a few times. The V gene is TRBV11-2, the J gene TRBJ1-1, with 10 bases identical to TRBD1. The V segment lost 5 bases and the J segment 1 base; nucleotides outside the gene matches: 10. Germline V gene sequence: CDR1 SGHAT, CDR2 FQNNGV. The length of the CDR3 is 17 residues. The CDR3 bases are TGTGCCAGCAGCCCCCTTAGGGGACAGGGGAGGAACACTGAAGCTTTCTTT. Its translation: CASSPLRGQGRNTEAFF.

The J gene is TRBJ1-1, the V gene TRBV20-1; 10 nucleotides line up with TRBD1. This CDR3 region has 14 residues. In germline, CDR1 is DFQATT, CDR2 SNEGSKA (reference sequence). The junction had 4 bases not matched to a gene; V was cut back by 6 bases and J by 0 bases. CDR3 amino acids: CSAIDRGLNTEAFF. As DNA, the CDR3 is TGCAGTGCAATCGACAGGGGGCTGAACACTGAAGCTTTCTTT.

This clonotype was seen more than once but under ten times. This chain links TRBV12-3 or TRBV12-4 with TRBJ2-1; 8 bases map to TRBD2. Trimming removed 8 bases from V and 11 bases from J; junction bases left unmatched: 5. The CDR3 is 11 residues long. As DNA, the CDR3 is TGTGCCAGCCAAATAGCGGGGAAGCAGTTCTTC. Translating gives CASQIAGKQFF.

This clonotype has ten or more counts. The chain has TRBV9 and TRBJ2-1; D uncertain. V shed 4 bases and J shed 0 bases, with 17 bases lying between them. Germline V gene lookup returns CDR1 SGDLS and CDR2 YYNGEE. This CDR3 spans 17 amino acids. CDR3 nucleotides: TGTGCCAGCAGCCTGCATCCTGTGGCGGACTCCTACAATGAGCAGTTCTTC. As protein: CASSLHPVADSYNEQFF. Full variable domain (rest looked up from reference TRBV9 and TRBJ2-1): DSGVTQTPKHLITATGQRVTLRCSPRSGDLSVYWYQQSLDQGLQFLIQYYNGEERAKGNILERFSAQQFPDLHSELNLSSLELGDSALYFCASSLHPVADSYNEQFFGPGTRLTVL.

Only a few counts were recorded for this clonotype. V and J are TRBV10-3 and TRBJ2-7, with a weak D call TRBD2 (5 bases). There are 12 residues in the CDR3. Trimming stripped 3 bases from V and 6 bases from J, with 9 bases between. Germline V gives CDR1 ENHRY, CDR2 SYGVKD. CDR3 DNA: TGTGCCATCAGTGATGGTGAGGGCGAGCAGTACTTC. As protein: CAISDGEGEQYF.

This clonotype was counted many times. V is TRBV5-1 and J is TRBJ1-1; D is unresolved. The CDR3 is 13 amino acids. V lost 0 bases to trimming and J lost 1 base, with 4 bases between them. In germline, CDR1 is SGHRS, CDR2 YFSETQ. This CDR3 reads CASSLDPNTEAFF. In DNA, the CDR3 is TGCGCCAGCAGCTTGGACCCGAACACTGAAGCTTTCTTT.

In its sample, this clonotype was seen many times. The rearrangement links TRBV7-6 to TRBJ2-7; the D gene is possibly TRBD2 (6 bases). V lost 0 bases, J lost 2 bases, and 11 bases lay in between. The CDR3 loop spans 15 amino acids. The germline V gene has CDR1 SGHVS and CDR2 FNYEAQ. CDR3 nucleotides: TGTGCCAGCAGCTTAGCGGGAGGTAAAACCTACGAGCAGTACTTC. Translation gives CASSLAGGKTYEQYF.

This clonotype appeared a few times. V gene TRBV4-3 combines with J gene TRBJ1-6, with 8 positions matching TRBD1. Germline CDR1 and CDR2: LGHNA and YSLEER. CDR3 length: 17 amino acids. V dropped 0 bases and J dropped 7; count of bases not matched to a gene: 8. The DNA of the CDR3 is TGCGCCAGCAGCCAAGAAGGGGGGACAGGCGACAATTCACCCCTCCACTTT. Residues: CASSQEGGTGDNSPLHF.

This clonotype has more than one count but fewer than ten. This chain links TRBV7-2 with TRBJ1-5; D is possibly TRBD1 (5 bases). CDR1 and CDR2 from the germline V gene are SGHTA and FQGNSA. CDR3 length equals 13 residues. V lost 4 bases, J lost 4 bases, and 8 bases lay in between. CDR3 residues: CASSSGGNQPQHF. The DNA of the CDR3 is TGTGCCAGCAGCTCCGGGGGAAATCAGCCCCAGCATTTT.

V is TRBV28 and J is TRBJ2-7; D gene unclear. The germline V gene has CDR1 MDHEN and CDR2 SYDVKM. The CDR3 length is 14 residues. Deletions cut 3 bases from V and 0 bases from J, with 9 bases between. The DNA of the CDR3 is TGTGCCAGCAGTTTGGCCCGGAGCTCCTACGAGCAGTACTTC. Translated, it gives CASSLARSSYEQYF.

This clonotype has at least ten counts. The chain is built from TRBV10-3 and TRBJ1-1; 9 bases line up with TRBD1. The CDR3 has 14 residues. Germline lookup yields CDR1 ENHRY and CDR2 SYGVKD. Unmatched junction bases numbered 5, after V lost 6 bases and J lost 3 bases. CDR3 bases: TGTGCCATCAGGGTGGGACAGGGCGACACTGAAGCTTTCTTT. It specifies CAIRVGQGDTEAFF.

In its sample, this clonotype was seen many times. The V and J genes are TRBV20-1 and TRBJ1-1, with TRBD1 matching over 9 bases. Germline CDR1 reads DFQATT; CDR2 reads SNEGSKA (reference sequence). CDR3 length: 14 residues. Trimming cost V 3 bases and J 5 bases; bases outside gene matches: 7. In nucleotides, the CDR3 is TGCAGTGCTAGTCGTGGACAGGGGTTTACTGAAGCTTTCTTT. It is translated as CSASRGQGFTEAFF.

The chain recombines TRBV27 with TRBJ1-6; D gene ambiguous. V was clipped by 8 bases and J by 6 bases, with 14 bases between them. The CDR3 has 14 residues. CDR1 and CDR2 from the germline V gene are MNHEY and SMNVEV (reference sequence). The CDR3, as DNA: TGTGCCAGCTCCCCCGTTGGATCTAATTCACCCCTCCACTTT. Residues: CASSPVGSNSPLHF.

V is TRBV20-1 and J is TRBJ2-3, with 10 nucleotides matching TRBD1. The germline CDR1 and CDR2 sequences are DFQATT and SNEGSKA (reference sequence). J gave up 2 bases and V 3 bases, and 5 bases lay outside the gene matches. The CDR3 consists of 15 residues. CDR3 nucleotides: TGCAGTGCTAGTGGGGGACAGGGGACCACAGATACGCAGTATTTT. Translated: CSASGGQGTTDTQYF.

A few counts support this clonotype. The gene calls are TRBV7-9 and TRBJ2-5; TRBD1 might be the D (5 bases). Germline V gene lookup returns CDR1 SEHNR and CDR2 FQNEAQ (reference sequence). The CDR3 consists of 15 residues. V lost 1 base to trimming and J lost 1 base, with 10 bases between them. The CDR3 bases are TGTGCCAGCAGCTTAGGTGAGACAGCCCAAGAGACCCAGTACTTC. Its protein product is CASSLGETAQETQYF.